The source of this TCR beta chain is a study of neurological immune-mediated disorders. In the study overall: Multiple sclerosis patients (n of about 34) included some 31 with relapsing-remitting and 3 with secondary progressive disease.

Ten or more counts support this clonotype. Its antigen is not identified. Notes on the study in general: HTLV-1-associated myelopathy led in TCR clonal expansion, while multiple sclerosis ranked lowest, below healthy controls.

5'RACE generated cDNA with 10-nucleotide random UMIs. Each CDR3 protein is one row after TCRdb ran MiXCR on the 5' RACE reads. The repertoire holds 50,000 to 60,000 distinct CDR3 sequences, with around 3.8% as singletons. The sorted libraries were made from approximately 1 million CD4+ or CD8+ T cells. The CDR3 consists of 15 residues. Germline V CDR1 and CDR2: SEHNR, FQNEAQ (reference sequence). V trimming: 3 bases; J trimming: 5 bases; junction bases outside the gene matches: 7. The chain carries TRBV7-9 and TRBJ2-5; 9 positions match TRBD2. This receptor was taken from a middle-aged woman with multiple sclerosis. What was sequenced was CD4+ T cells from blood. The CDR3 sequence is CASSFSRGGEETQYF. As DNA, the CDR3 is TGTGCCAGCAGCTTTTCGCGGGGGGGCGAGGAGACCCAGTACTTC.